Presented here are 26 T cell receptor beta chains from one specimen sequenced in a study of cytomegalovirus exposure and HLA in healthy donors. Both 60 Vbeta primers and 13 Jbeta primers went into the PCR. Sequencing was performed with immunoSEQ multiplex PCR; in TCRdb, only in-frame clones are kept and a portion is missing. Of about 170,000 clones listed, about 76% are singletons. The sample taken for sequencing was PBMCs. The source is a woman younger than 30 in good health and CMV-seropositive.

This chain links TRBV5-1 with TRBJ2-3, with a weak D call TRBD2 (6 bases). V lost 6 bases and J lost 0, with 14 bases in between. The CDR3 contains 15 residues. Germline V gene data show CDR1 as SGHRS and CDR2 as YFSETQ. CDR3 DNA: TGCGCCAGCATCGCCGGGGACTCTAGCACAGATACGCAGTATTTT. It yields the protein CASIAGDSSTDTQYF.

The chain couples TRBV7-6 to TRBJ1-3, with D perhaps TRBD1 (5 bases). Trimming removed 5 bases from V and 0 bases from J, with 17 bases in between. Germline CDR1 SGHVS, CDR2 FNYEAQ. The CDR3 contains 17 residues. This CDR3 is CASSPFLDRTSGNTIYF. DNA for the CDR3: TGTGCCAGCAGCCCCTTTCTTGACAGAACCTCTGGAAACACCATATATTTT.

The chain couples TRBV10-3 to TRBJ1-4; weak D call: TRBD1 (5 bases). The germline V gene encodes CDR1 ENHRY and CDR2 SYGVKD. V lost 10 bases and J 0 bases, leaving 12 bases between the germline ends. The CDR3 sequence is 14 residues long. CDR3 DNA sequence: TGTGCCACAGGACACCGGGCAACTAATGAAAAACTGTTTTTT. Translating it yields CATGHRATNEKLFF.

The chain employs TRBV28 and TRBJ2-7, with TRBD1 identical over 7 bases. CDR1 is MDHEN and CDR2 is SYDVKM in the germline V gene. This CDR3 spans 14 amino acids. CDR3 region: CLSTSGTDSYEQYF. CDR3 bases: TGTCTCTCGACTTCCGGGACAGATTCCTACGAGCAGTACTTC.

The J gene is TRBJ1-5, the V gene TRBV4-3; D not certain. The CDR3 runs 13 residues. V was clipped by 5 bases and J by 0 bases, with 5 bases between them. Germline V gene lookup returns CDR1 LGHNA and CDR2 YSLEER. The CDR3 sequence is CASSFNSNQPQHF. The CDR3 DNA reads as TGCGCCAGCAGCTTTAATAGCAATCAGCCCCAGCATTTT.

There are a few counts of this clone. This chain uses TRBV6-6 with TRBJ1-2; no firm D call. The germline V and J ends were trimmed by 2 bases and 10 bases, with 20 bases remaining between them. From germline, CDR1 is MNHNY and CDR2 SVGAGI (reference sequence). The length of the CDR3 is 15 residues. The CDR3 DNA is TGTGCCAGCAGTTACCAGGACTCATTATCAAGGTCCTACACCTTC. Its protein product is CASSYQDSLSRSYTF.

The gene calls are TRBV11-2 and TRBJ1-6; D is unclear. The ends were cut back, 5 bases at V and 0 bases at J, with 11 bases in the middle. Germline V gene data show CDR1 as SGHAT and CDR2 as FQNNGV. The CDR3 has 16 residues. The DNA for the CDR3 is TGTGCCAGCAGCCAAGACGGGAGCTCCTATAATTCACCCCTCCACTTT. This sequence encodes CASSQDGSSYNSPLHF.

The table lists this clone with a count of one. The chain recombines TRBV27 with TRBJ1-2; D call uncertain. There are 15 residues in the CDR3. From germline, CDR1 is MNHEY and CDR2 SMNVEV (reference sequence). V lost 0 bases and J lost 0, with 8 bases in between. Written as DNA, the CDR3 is TGTGCCAGCAGTTTATCGATTGGGCCTAACTATGGCTACACCTTC. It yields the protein CASSLSIGPNYGYTF.

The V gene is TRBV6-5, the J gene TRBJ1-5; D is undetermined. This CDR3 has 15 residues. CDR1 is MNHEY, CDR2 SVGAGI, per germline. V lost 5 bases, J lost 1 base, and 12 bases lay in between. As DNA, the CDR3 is TGTGCCAGCAGTAGTACGGGGTTGAGCAATCAGCCCCAGCATTTT. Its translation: CASSSTGLSNQPQHF.

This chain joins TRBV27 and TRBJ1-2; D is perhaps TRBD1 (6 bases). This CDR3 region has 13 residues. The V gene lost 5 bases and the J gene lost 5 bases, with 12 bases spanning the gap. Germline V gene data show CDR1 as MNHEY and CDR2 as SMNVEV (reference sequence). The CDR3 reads CASSQTGLYGYTF. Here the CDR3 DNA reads TGTGCCAGCAGTCAGACAGGTCTGTATGGCTACACCTTC.

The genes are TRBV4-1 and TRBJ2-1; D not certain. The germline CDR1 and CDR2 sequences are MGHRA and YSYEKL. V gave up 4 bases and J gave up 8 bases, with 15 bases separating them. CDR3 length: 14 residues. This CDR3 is CASSLHYLVDEQFF. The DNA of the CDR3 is TGCGCCAGCAGCCTTCACTATTTGGTGGATGAGCAGTTCTTC.

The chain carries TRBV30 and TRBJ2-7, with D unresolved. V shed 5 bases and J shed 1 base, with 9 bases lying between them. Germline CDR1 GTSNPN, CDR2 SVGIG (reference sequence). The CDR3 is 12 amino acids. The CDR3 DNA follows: TGTGCCTGGGCCGGTGGTTCCTACGAGCAGTACTTC. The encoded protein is CAWAGGSYEQYF.

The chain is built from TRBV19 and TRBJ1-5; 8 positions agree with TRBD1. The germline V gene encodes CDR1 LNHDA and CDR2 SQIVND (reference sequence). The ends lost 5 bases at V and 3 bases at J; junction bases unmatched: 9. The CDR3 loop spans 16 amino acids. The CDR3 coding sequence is TGTGCCAGTAGTCTCGGACAGGGATGGAACAATCAGCCCCAGCATTTT. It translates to CASSLGQGWNNQPQHF. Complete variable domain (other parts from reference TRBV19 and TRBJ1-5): DGGITQSPKYLFRKEGQNVTLSCEQNLNHDAMYWYRQDPGQGLRLIYYSQIVNDFQKGDIAEGYSVSREKKESFPLTVTSAQKNPTAFYLCASSLGQGWNNQPQHFGDGTRLSIL.

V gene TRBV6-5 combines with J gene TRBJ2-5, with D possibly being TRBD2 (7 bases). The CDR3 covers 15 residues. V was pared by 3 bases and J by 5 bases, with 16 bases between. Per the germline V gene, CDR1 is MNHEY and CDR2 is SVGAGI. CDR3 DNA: TGTGCCAGCAGTTATACGGGGGGCGCGTGGGAGACCCAGTACTTC. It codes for CASSYTGGAWETQYF.

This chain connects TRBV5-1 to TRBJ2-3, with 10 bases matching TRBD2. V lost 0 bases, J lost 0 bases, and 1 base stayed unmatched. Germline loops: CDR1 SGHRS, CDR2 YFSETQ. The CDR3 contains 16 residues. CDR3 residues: CASSLALAGSTDTQYF. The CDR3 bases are TGCGCCAGCAGCTTGGCACTAGCGGGGAGCACAGATACGCAGTATTTT.

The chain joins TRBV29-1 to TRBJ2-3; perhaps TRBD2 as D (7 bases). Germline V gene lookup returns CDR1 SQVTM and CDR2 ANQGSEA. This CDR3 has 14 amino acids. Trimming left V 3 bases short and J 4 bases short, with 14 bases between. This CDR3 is CSVDGGGGADTQYF. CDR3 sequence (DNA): TGCAGCGTTGATGGCGGGGGCGGGGCAGATACGCAGTATTTT.

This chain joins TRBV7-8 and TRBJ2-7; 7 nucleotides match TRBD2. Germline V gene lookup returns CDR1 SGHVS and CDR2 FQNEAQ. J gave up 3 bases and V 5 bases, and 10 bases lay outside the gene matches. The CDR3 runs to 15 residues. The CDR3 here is CASSPELGGIYEQYF. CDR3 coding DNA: TGTGCCAGCAGCCCGGAACTGGGGGGGATCTACGAGCAGTACTTC.

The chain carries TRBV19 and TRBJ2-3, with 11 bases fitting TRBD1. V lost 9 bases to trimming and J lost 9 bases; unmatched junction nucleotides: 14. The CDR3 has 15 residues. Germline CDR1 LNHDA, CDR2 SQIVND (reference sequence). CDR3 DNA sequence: TGTGCCAGCCGATCCGTAGGACAGGGGGCTGGAACGCAGTATTTT. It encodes CASRSVGQGAGTQYF.

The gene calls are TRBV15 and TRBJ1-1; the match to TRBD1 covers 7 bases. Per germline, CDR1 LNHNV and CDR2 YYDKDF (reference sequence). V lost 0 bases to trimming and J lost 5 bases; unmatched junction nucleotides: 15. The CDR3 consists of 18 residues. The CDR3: CATSRDPLRTGGRTEAFF. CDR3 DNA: TGTGCCACCAGCAGAGACCCCCTCCGGACAGGAGGTAGGACTGAAGCTTTCTTT.

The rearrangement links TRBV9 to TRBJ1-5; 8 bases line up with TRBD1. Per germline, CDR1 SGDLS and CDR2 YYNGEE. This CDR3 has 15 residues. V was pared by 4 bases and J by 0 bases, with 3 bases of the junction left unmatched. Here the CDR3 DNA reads TGTGCCAGCAGCCCCACAGGGGGTAGCAATCAGCCCCAGCATTTT. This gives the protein CASSPTGGSNQPQHF.

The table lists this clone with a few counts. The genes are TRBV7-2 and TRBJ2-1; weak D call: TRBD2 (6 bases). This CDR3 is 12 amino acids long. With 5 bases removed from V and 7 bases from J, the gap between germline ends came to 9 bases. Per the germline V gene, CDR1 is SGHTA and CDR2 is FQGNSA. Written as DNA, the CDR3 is TGTGCCAGCAGCCCCGGGGGTAATGAGCAGTTCTTC. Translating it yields CASSPGGNEQFF.

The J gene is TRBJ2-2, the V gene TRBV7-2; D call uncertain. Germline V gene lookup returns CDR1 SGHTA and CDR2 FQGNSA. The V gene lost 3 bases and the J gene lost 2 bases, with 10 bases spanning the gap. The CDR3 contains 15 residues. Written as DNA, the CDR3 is TGTGCCAGCAGCTTCATTGGAGTAAACACCGGGGAGCTGTTTTTT. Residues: CASSFIGVNTGELFF. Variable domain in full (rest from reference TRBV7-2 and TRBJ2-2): GAGVSQSPSNKVTEKGKDVELRCDPISGHTALYWYRQSLGQGLEFLIYFQGNSAPDKSGLPSDRFSAERTGGSVSTLTIQRTQQEDSAVYLCASSFIGVNTGELFFGEGSRLTVL.

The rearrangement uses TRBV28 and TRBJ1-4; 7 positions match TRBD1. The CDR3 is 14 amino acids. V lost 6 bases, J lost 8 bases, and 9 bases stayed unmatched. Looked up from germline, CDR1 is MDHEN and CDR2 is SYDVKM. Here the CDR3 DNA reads TGTGCCAGCAGACTACAGGGGCTTAGCGAAAAACTGTTTTTT. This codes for CASRLQGLSEKLFF.

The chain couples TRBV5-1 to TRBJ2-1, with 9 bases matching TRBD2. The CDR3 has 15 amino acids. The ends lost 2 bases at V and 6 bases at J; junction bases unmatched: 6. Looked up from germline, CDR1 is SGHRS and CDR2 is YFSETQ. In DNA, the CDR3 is TGCGCCAGCAGCTTTGAACTAGCGGGCCCCAATGAGCAGTTCTTC. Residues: CASSFELAGPNEQFF.

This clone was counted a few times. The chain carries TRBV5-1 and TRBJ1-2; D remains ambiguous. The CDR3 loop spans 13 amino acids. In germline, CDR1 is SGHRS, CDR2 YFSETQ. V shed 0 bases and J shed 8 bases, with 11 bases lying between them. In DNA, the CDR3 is TGCGCCAGCAGCTTGGGTTTCCGAGAAGGCTACACCTTC. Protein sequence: CASSLGFREGYTF. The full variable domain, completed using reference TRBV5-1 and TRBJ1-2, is KAGVTQTPRYLIKTRGQQVTLSCSPISGHRSVSWYQQTPGQGLQFLFEYFSETQRNKGNFPGRFSGRQFSNSRSEMNVSTLELGDSALYLCASSLGFREGYTFGSGTRLTVV.

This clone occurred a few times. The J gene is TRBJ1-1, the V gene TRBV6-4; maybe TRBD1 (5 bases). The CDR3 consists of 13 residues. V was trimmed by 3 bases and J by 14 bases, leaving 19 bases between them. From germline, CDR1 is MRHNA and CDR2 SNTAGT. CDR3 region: CASSEGTLDILFF. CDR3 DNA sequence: TGTGCCAGCAGTGAAGGGACTCTGGACATTCTGTTCTTT.